Frequency places the clone carrying this T cell receptor beta chain as medium-sized (0.01 to 0.1%). TRB was amplified by touch-down multiplex PCR, primer pools A and B combined. TCRdb reprocessed the multiplex PCR reads; each CDR3 protein has one entry and no DNA is given. In all, the sample yields 640 or so distinct CDR3 sequences. The sample originates from a study of T cell clusters in autoimmune cytopenias. Across the whole study: TRB sequencing had a median 51,575 reads and under 3,000 distinct clonotypes per sample.

The CDR3 is made up of 14 amino acids. The germline gives CDR1 LGHNA, CDR2 YNFKEQ. Each sample's input was about 270 ng genomic DNA, 35,000 to 40,000 genome equivalents. These records were also assigned to another study, of T cell repertoires in aging, cancer and after chemotherapy. From that second work: Loss of evenness, beyond lost richness, contributed to age-related TCR diversity decline in cancer patients.

This TCR derives from a human donor with chronic lymphocytic leukemia. This chain joins TRBV4-2 and TRBJ2-2. Material: peripheral blood. The CDR3 region is CASSPLGDTGELFF.